Below, 19 T cell receptor beta chains from the same sample are listed, as sequenced in a study of tumor-infiltrating lymphocytes in primary liver carcinoma. TCR beta cDNA was made from 500 ng total RNA with a constant-region primer. Each TCR beta library was derived from three nested multiplex PCR rounds that employed slightly modified ARM-PCR. For approximately 9 cycles apiece, the opening two PCR rounds ran with TRBV1-TRBV30 forward primers and a C-beta reverse primer. TCRdb re-analysed the multiplex PCR reads in MiXCR, keeping a single row per CDR3 protein. The sample gives about 330,000 distinct CDR3 sequences, less than 65% of which show up once; about 6.1% is in the top ten. In addition to blood RNA drawn from unsorted whole blood, germline DNA was extracted. The specimen sequenced was peripheral blood. Receptor source: a man aged 35 to 55 with primary liver carcinoma and hepatitis B virus infection.

This clonotype was seen ten or more times. Written as DNA, the CDR3 is TGCAGCGTGCAGACTAGCGGGAGCTCCTACGAGCAGTACTTC. Its translation is CSVQTSGSSYEQYF. The J gene is TRBJ2-7, the V gene TRBV29-1; 12 bases fit TRBD2. This CDR3 is built from 14 residues. V lost 6 bases, J lost 0 bases, and 3 bases stayed unmatched. Looked up from germline, CDR1 is SQVTM and CDR2 is ANQGSEA.

Turning to this clonotype: A single base separates this from a much larger clone, so it may be a read error. The V and J genes are TRBV6-6 and TRBJ2-1, with D possibly being TRBD1 or TRBD2 (5 bases each). Germline lookup yields CDR1 MNHNY and CDR2 SVGAGI (reference sequence). CDR3 length: 13 residues. The CDR3 DNA reads TGTGCCTGCAGTTATTTGGGGGTCAATGAGCAGTTCTTC. It encodes CACSYLGVNEQFF.

Worth noting for this clonotype: The junction differs from germline at one of its ends, possibly a read error. V gene TRBV7-9 combines with J gene TRBJ2-3; D ambiguous. The germline gives CDR1 SEHNR, CDR2 FQNEAQ (reference sequence). The CDR3 consists of 14 residues. The CDR3 region is CTSSLYASTDTQYF. CDR3 nucleotides: TGTACCAGCAGCTTATATGCAAGCACAGATACGCAGTATTTT.

This clonotype was seen only a few times. The rearrangement joins TRBV11-2 to TRBJ2-1; 9 bases line up with TRBD2. The trim removed 1 base at V and 8 bases at J, leaving 6 bases unmatched. The CDR3 contains 15 residues. CDR1 and CDR2 from the germline V gene are SGHAT and FQNNGV. CDR3 nucleotides: TGTGCCAGCAGCTTAGGGCGGGAGGGCCATGATGAGCAGTTCTTC. It specifies CASSLGREGHDEQFF.

V is TRBV24-1 and J is TRBJ2-5; no clear D. Germline loops: CDR1 KGHDR, CDR2 SFDVKD. V was cut by 1 base and J by 2 bases, with 13 bases left in between. The CDR3 extends over 16 amino acids. The CDR3 DNA sequence: TGTGCCACCAGTGATTTAGGGCCCAGCGCTCAAGAGACCCAGTACTTC. It specifies CATSDLGPSAQETQYF.

The chain combines TRBV11-2 with TRBJ2-1; D might be TRBD2 (8 bases). The CDR3 has 19 amino acids. Germline CDR1 is SGHAT and CDR2 is FQNNGV. V was clipped by 4 bases and J by 3 bases, with 25 bases between them. The CDR3 is CASSYKGRVAGQFYNEQFF. Written as DNA, the CDR3 is TGTGCCAGCAGCTACAAAGGTCGGGTAGCGGGACAGTTCTACAATGAGCAGTTCTTC.

With respect to this clonotype: This could be a read error, since a much larger clone is one nucleotide away. The rearrangement uses TRBV6-1 and TRBJ2-7, with D unresolved. Germline CDR1 MNHNS, CDR2 SASEGT. The CDR3 runs to 16 residues. In DNA form, the CDR3 reads TGTGCCATCAGTGATGAAGGCGCCGTCTTTAGCTACGAGCAGTACTTC. Amino acids: CAISDEGAVFSYEQYF.

V is TRBV12-3 or TRBV12-4 and J is TRBJ2-7; a weak D match, TRBD2 (6 bases). The CDR3 totals 15 residues. The V end lost 1 base, the J end lost 7 bases, and 17 bases lay between the germline ends. In nucleotides, the CDR3 is TGTGCCAGCAGTTTAGTATCGGGAGCGGTGTATGAGCAGTACTTC. This encodes CASSLVSGAVYEQYF.

Comments on this clonotype: A read error may explain this, as a much larger clone is one base away. The gene calls are TRBV4-1 and TRBJ1-1; D possibly corresponds to TRBD1 (5 bases). From germline, CDR1 is MGHRA and CDR2 YSYEKL. The CDR3 has 16 amino acids. In nucleotides, the CDR3 is TGCGACAGCAGCCAACGTCAGGGAGGTTCGGACACTGAAGCTTTCTTT. This sequence encodes CDSSQRQGGSDTEAFF.

The chain uses TRBV28 and TRBJ2-7, with 8 bases aligning to TRBD2. With 7 bases clipped from V and 3 bases from J, the junction kept 8 bases outside the gene matches. The CDR3 sequence is 14 residues long. Germline CDR1 reads MDHEN; CDR2 reads SYDVKM. Here the CDR3 DNA reads TGTGCCAGCATGAAGAGTCGGGGGGGCTACGAGCAGTACTTC. Protein product: CASMKSRGGYEQYF.

This rearrangement joins TRBV11-2 to TRBJ2-1; 7 bases are shared with TRBD2. Germline V gives CDR1 SGHAT, CDR2 FQNNGV. CDR3 length equals 17 residues. V lost 1 base and J lost 9; bases outside the gene matches: 15. The CDR3 protein is CASSLAVPAGSLGEQFF. The CDR3 nucleotides are TGTGCCAGCAGCTTAGCGGTACCAGCGGGATCCCTGGGTGAGCAGTTCTTC. Variable domain in full (rest from reference TRBV11-2 and TRBJ2-1): EAGVAQSPRYKIIEKRQSVAFWCNPISGHATLYWYQQILGQGPKLLIQFQNNGVVDDSQLPKDRFSAERLKGVDSTLKIQPAKLEDSAVYLCASSLAVPAGSLGEQFFGPGTRLTVL.

Remarks on this clonotype: One junction end does not reproduce the germline sequence, and a read error may be involved. This chain uses TRBV6-6 with TRBJ2-5; TRBD2 matches at 7 bases. Per the germline V gene, CDR1 is MNHNY and CDR2 is SVGAGI (reference sequence). This CDR3 is built from 15 residues. This CDR3 reads CSSSTAGTTSETQYF. The CDR3, as DNA: TGTTCCAGCAGTACAGCCGGGACTACCAGTGAGACCCAGTACTTC.

A note on this clonotype: A much bigger clone sits one base away, suggesting this may be a read error. The CDR3 nucleotides read TGTGTCAGCAGTTACGGGACAGGTGGGACAGATACGCAGTATTTT. This gives the protein CVSSYGTGGTDTQYF. The chain combines TRBV6-2 or TRBV6-3 with TRBJ2-3, with TRBD1 identical over 8 bases. This CDR3 is built from 15 residues. Germline V gene sequence: CDR1 MNHEY, CDR2 SVGEGT.

As regards this clonotype: The junction shows a germline mismatch at one end, possibly a read error. V usage is TRBV11-2 and J usage is TRBJ2-7; D possibly corresponds to TRBD2 (5 bases). Per germline, CDR1 SGHAT and CDR2 FQNNGV. The CDR3 consists of 13 residues. CDR3 sequence reads: CASSLDPAGGQYF. DNA of the CDR3: TGCGCCAGCAGCTTAGACCCTGCGGGCGGGCAGTACTTC.

On this clonotype: This may be a read error: a much more frequent sequence differs by one nucleotide. The chain recombines TRBV6-2 or TRBV6-3 with TRBJ2-7, with TRBD1 matching 7 bases. Per the germline V gene, CDR1 is MNHEY and CDR2 is SVGEGT. The CDR3 runs 15 residues. Trimming cost V 7 bases and J 1 base; bases outside gene matches: 10. Written as DNA, the CDR3 is TGTGCCAGCATGCCACAGACAGGGCCTTCCTACGAGCAGTACTTC. Its protein is CASMPQTGPSYEQYF.

As regards this clonotype: A clone one base away is much larger, so this may be a read error. This sequence joins TRBV10-3 and TRBJ1-6, with D tentatively TRBD1 (6 bases). The CDR3 loop spans 14 amino acids. The germline gives CDR1 ENHRY, CDR2 SYGVKD. V lost 1 base and J 11 bases, leaving 12 bases between the germline ends. The CDR3 DNA is TGTGCCATCAGTGAGTTTAGGGGGGACGCACCCCTCCACTTT. It codes for CAISEFRGDAPLHF.

With regard to this clonotype: Mismatch with germline at one junction end may stem from a read error. The rearrangement links TRBV11-1 to TRBJ2-7; D gene uncertain. CDR1 and CDR2 (germline): SGHAT, FQDESV (reference sequence). This CDR3 has 16 amino acids. Here the CDR3 reads CAGSPRGSFSLYEQYF. The CDR3 nucleotides read TGTGCCGGCAGTCCAAGAGGCTCTTTCAGCCTCTACGAGCAGTACTTC.

As for this clonotype: A junction end diverges from the germline sequence, so it may reflect a read error. The chain carries TRBV11-2 and TRBJ2-5, with D tentatively TRBD2 (5 bases). The V gene's germline CDR1 is SGHAT and CDR2 FQNNGV. CDR3 length: 18 amino acids. CDR3 DNA: TGTGCCAGCAACTTAGCAAGGCTAGCCCTGGGAAAAAGAGAGACCCAGTACTTC. This sequence encodes CASNLARLALGKRETQYF.

In the case of this clonotype: This may be a read error: a much more frequent sequence differs by one nucleotide. CDR3: CASSLVPGATIYF. For the CDR3, the DNA is TGTGCCAGCAGTTTAGTGCCGGGAGCCACCATATATTTT. The rearrangement joins TRBV6-6 to TRBJ1-3; D is undetermined. This CDR3 spans 13 amino acids. The V end lost 4 bases, the J end lost 9 bases, and 13 bases lay between the germline ends. Per germline, CDR1 MNHNY and CDR2 SVGAGI (reference sequence).